These 4 T cell receptor beta chains share one sample of origin, sequenced in a study of T-cell memory formation after mild COVID-19. TCRdb redid the calling of the 5' RACE reads with MiXCR, one entry per CDR3 protein. This sample has fewer than 140,000 distinct CDR3 sequences, with over 15% found just once. The source material was PBMCs or a T cell subset sorted from them (not recorded which). The receptors come from an adult woman who had mild COVID-19 (a few samples of this study predate the infection). Cell type and time point are not known.

The chain is built from TRBV20-1 and TRBJ2-3, with TRBD2 matching 14 bases. The length of the CDR3 is 15 residues. V shed 5 bases and J 6 bases; nucleotides not matched to a gene: 7. Germline V gives CDR1 DFQATT, CDR2 SNEGSKA (reference sequence). CDR3 sequence reads: CSASRLAGGSDTQYF. CDR3 DNA sequence: TGCAGTGCTTCCCGACTAGCGGGAGGGTCGGATACGCAGTATTTT.

This clonotype was recorded at least ten times. V usage is TRBV7-9 and J usage is TRBJ2-7; D remains ambiguous. Trimming pared 4 bases from V and 0 bases from J, leaving 13 bases between. Germline V gene data show CDR1 as SEHNR and CDR2 as FQNEAQ (reference sequence). The CDR3 runs to 15 residues. The CDR3 region is CASSSPRQRSYEQYF. The CDR3 DNA reads as TGTGCCAGCAGCTCCCCGAGACAACGCTCCTACGAGCAGTACTTC.

This clonotype was seen repeatedly, ten times or more. The J gene is TRBJ2-7, the V gene TRBV12-3 or TRBV12-4, with D possibly TRBD1 on 6 matching bases. Trimming removed 4 bases from V and 6 bases from J, with 10 bases in between. The CDR3 length is 12 residues. Written as DNA, the CDR3 is TGTGCCAGCAGTTCAACAGGGTGCGAGCAGTACTTC. Encoded protein: CASSSTGCEQYF.

The rearrangement joins TRBV3-1 to TRBJ2-4; 8 positions match TRBD1. The V segment lost 3 bases and the J segment 0 bases; nucleotides outside the gene matches: 19. Germline V CDR1 and CDR2: LGHDT, YNNKEL (reference sequence). The CDR3 spans 21 residues. The chain's CDR3 is CASSQRRGQEKQILAKNIQYF. In DNA form, the CDR3 reads TGTGCCAGCAGCCAGCGCCGGGGACAGGAGAAACAGATATTAGCCAAAAACATTCAGTACTTC.